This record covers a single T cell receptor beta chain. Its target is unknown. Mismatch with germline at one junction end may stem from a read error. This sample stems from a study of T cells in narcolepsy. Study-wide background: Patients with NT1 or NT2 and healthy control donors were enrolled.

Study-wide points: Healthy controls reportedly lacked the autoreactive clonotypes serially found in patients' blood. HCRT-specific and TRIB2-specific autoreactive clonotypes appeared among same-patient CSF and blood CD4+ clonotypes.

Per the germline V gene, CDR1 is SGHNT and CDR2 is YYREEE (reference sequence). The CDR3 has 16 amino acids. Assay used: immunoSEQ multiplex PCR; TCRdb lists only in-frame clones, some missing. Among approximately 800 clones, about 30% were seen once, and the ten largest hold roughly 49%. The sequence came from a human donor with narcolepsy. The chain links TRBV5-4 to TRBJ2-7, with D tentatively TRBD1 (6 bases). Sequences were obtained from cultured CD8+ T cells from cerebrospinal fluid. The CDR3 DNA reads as TGCGCCAGCAGCTTTAGCTCGACAGGAGAATCCTACGAGCAGTACTTC. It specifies CASSFSSTGESYEQYF.